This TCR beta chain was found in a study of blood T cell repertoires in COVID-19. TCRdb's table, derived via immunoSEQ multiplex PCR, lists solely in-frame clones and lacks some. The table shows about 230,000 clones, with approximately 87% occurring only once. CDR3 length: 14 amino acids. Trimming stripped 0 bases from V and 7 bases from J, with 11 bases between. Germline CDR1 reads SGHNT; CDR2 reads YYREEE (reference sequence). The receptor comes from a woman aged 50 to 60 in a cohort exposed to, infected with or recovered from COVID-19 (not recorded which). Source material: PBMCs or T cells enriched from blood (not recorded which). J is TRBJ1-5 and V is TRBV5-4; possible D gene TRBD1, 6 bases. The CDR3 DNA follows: TGTGCCAGCAGCTTGGATTTGGGGGCCCAGCCCCAGCATTTT. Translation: CASSLDLGAQPQHF. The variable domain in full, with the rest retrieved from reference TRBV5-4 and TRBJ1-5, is ETGVTQSPTHLIKTRGQQVTLRCSSQSGHNTVSWYQQALGQGPQFIFQYYREEENGRGNFPPRFSGLQFPNYSSELNVNALELDDSALYLCASSLDLGAQPQHFGDGTRLSIL.